The 8 T cell receptor beta chains in this list originate from one sample, sequenced in a study of cytomegalovirus exposure and HLA in healthy donors. 60 Vbeta and 13 Jbeta primers were used in PCR. Sequencing used immunoSEQ multiplex PCR; TCRdb keeps in-frame clones, though not all of them. In the table there are about 140,000 clones, about three quarters of which are singletons. What was sequenced was PBMCs. The receptors originated from a male donor in good health and CMV-seronegative.

This clone was observed a handful of times. This chain connects TRBV5-5 to TRBJ1-1, with D perhaps matching TRBD1 (5 bases). The germline CDR1 and CDR2 sequences are SGHKS and YYEKEE (reference sequence). The CDR3 is 15 residues long. The V and J ends lost 0 bases and 4 bases respectively, with 13 bases between them. This CDR3 reads CASSLGGGTGTEAFF. In nucleotides, the CDR3 is TGTGCCAGCAGCTTGGGAGGCGGGACGGGCACTGAAGCTTTCTTT.

CDR3 in amino acids: CASSVGQGTNTIYF. DNA of the CDR3: TGTGCCAGCAGCGTAGGCCAGGGGACGAACACCATATATTTT. The chain has TRBV9 and TRBJ1-3, with D possibly TRBD1 on 6 matching bases. The CDR3 is 14 amino acids. Trimming shortened V by 0 bases and J by 7 bases, and 11 bases separated the two germline ends. Germline V lookup: CDR1 SGDLS, CDR2 YYNGEE.

The chain is built from TRBV4-1 and TRBJ1-2; 7 positions agree with TRBD1. This CDR3 region has 14 residues. The J segment lost 6 bases and the V segment lost 6 bases, leaving 10 bases of the junction unmatched. The V gene's germline CDR1 is MGHRA and CDR2 YSYEKL. The CDR3 loop reads CASRPPTTGNGYTF. CDR3 coding DNA: TGCGCCAGCAGACCCCCCACGACAGGGAATGGCTACACCTTC.

V gene TRBV9 combines with J gene TRBJ2-1, with a weak D call TRBD1 (7 bases). Germline V gene lookup returns CDR1 SGDLS and CDR2 YYNGEE. The CDR3 is 18 residues long. V lost 3 bases to trimming and J lost 6 bases, with 25 bases between them. The CDR3 sequence: CASSGYRGGDVQANEQFF. The CDR3 DNA sequence: TGTGCCAGCAGCGGCTACAGGGGCGGGGATGTTCAGGCCAATGAGCAGTTCTTC.

With regard to this clone: The junction departs from the called germline gene at one end, perhaps through a read error. V is TRBV7-9 and J is TRBJ2-3, with D tentatively TRBD2 (5 bases). The CDR3 has 17 amino acids. CDR1 is SEHNR and CDR2 is FQNEAQ in the germline V gene (reference sequence). The CDR3 is CSSSGERPEKGTDTQYF. DNA for the CDR3: TGTTCCAGCAGCGGAGAGAGGCCGGAGAAAGGCACAGATACGCAGTATTTT.

The sample holds one count of this clone. DNA of the CDR3: TGCGCCAGCAGCCCGGGACTTGCGAGCTCCTACGAGCAGTACTTC. Encoded protein: CASSPGLASSYEQYF. The chain combines TRBV5-1 with TRBJ2-7, with D tentatively TRBD2 (6 bases). The CDR3 runs to 15 residues. Germline CDR1 is SGHRS and CDR2 is YFSETQ. V shed 4 bases and J shed 0 bases, with 14 bases lying between them.

V usage is TRBV9 and J usage is TRBJ2-7; D may be TRBD1 (5 bases). Germline CDR1 reads SGDLS; CDR2 reads YYNGEE. V lost 4 bases to trimming and J lost 11 bases, with 19 bases between them. The CDR3 loop spans 13 amino acids. The CDR3 reads CASSPEGLREKYF. CDR3 in DNA: TGTGCCAGCAGCCCTGAAGGTCTCAGGGAAAAGTACTTC.

As concerns this clone: Other DNA sequences in this sample translate to the same CDR3. The V gene is TRBV5-1, the J gene TRBJ2-3; 7 bases align to TRBD1. CDR3 size: 15 residues. V shed 4 bases, J shed 0 bases, and the junction held 5 bases outside the gene matches. Per the germline V gene, CDR1 is SGHRS and CDR2 is YFSETQ. CDR3 DNA sequence: TGCGCCAGCAGCCACACAGGGGCTAGCACAGATACGCAGTATTTT. Its translation: CASSHTGASTDTQYF. Using reference TRBV5-1 and TRBJ2-3 for the parts outside the CDR3, the full variable domain is KAGVTQTPRYLIKTRGQQVTLSCSPISGHRSVSWYQQTPGQGLQFLFEYFSETQRNKGNFPGRFSGRQFSNSRSEMNVSTLELGDSALYLCASSHTGASTDTQYFGPGTRLTVL.